Following are 27 T cell receptor beta chains from one sample sequenced in a study of CD8+CD57+ T cells in acquired aplastic anemia. By flow cytometry, patients selected for sequencing had shown an expansion of CD8+CD57+ cells. TCR beta VDJ and CDR3 were profiled, and genomic DNA was the template. In TCRdb, the reads were re-called with MiXCR into one record per CDR3 protein. The sample has over 150,000 distinct CDR3 sequences, around 50% seen once. Sequenced input: sorted CD4+, CD8+, or CD8+CD57+ T cells (not recorded which) from PBMCs. Receptors were obtained from a human donor with aplastic anemia.

This chain joins TRBV11-2 and TRBJ1-5; 7 bases match TRBD1. Unmatched junction bases numbered 8, after V lost 5 bases and J lost 1 base. The germline CDR1 and CDR2 sequences are SGHAT and FQNNGV. CDR3 length: 16 amino acids. The CDR3 coding sequence is TGTGCCAGCAGCCGCACCCGGGACAGCAGCAATCAGCCCCAGCATTTT. Protein sequence: CASSRTRDSSNQPQHF. The full variable domain, with the rest looked up from reference TRBV11-2 and TRBJ1-5, is EAGVAQSPRYKIIEKRQSVAFWCNPISGHATLYWYQQILGQGPKLLIQFQNNGVVDDSQLPKDRFSAERLKGVDSTLKIQPAKLEDSAVYLCASSRTRDSSNQPQHFGDGTRLSIL.

This chain connects TRBV24-1 to TRBJ2-1, with 10 bases lining up with TRBD2. There are 14 residues in the CDR3. With 5 bases clipped from V and 7 bases from J, the junction kept 4 bases outside the gene matches. Looked up from germline, CDR1 is KGHDR and CDR2 is SFDVKD. CDR3 in amino acids: CATSGSGGLNEQFF. CDR3 sequence (DNA): TGTGCCACCAGTGGTAGCGGGGGGCTAAATGAGCAGTTCTTC.

This chain links TRBV7-8 with TRBJ2-7, with 9 positions matching TRBD1. V lost 7 bases, J lost 0 bases, and 13 bases stayed unmatched. The CDR3 is made up of 17 amino acids. The germline V gene has CDR1 SGHVS and CDR2 FQNEAQ. In nucleotides, the CDR3 is TGTGCCAGCACCGATGTCCCGGGACAGGGAACCTCCTACGAGCAGTACTTC. Amino acid sequence: CASTDVPGQGTSYEQYF.

The chain links TRBV2 to TRBJ2-2; D uncertain. Trimming removed 3 bases at V and 6 bases at J, with 11 bases between. This CDR3 has 14 residues. Germline CDR1 and CDR2: SNHLY and FYNNEI. The chain's CDR3 is CASSDEALPGELFF. DNA for the CDR3: TGTGCCAGCAGTGATGAGGCCCTTCCCGGGGAGCTGTTTTTT. Full variable domain (remainder filled in from reference TRBV2 and TRBJ2-2): EPEVTQTPSHQVTQMGQEVILRCVPISNHLYFYWYRQILGQKVEFLVSFYNNEISEKSEIFDDQFSVERPDGSNFTLKIRSTKLEDSAMYFCASSDEALPGELFFGEGSRLTVL.

This chain links TRBV5-1 with TRBJ1-5; no clear D. The ends were cut back, 0 bases at V and 4 bases at J, with 5 bases in the middle. CDR1 and CDR2 (germline): SGHRS, YFSETQ. The CDR3 is 13 residues long. CDR3 loop: CASSLGENQPQHF. Here the CDR3 DNA reads TGCGCCAGCAGCTTGGGGGAGAATCAGCCCCAGCATTTT.

Notes on this clonotype: A much larger clone differs by one base, so this may be a read error. The chain joins TRBV11-1 to TRBJ2-1; the D call may be TRBD1 or TRBD2 (7 bases each). The CDR3 covers 17 residues. Germline V gene sequence: CDR1 SGHAT, CDR2 FQDESV (reference sequence). The CDR3 is CASSLDLGEGAINEQSF. Here the CDR3 DNA reads TGTGCCAGCAGCTTAGATTTGGGGGAGGGGGCGATTAATGAGCAGTCCTTC.

This clonotype was picked up many times. The chain has TRBV27 and TRBJ1-6; D may be TRBD1 (5 bases). Trimming took off 6 bases at V and 7 bases at J, with 13 bases between the two ends. The CDR3 totals 14 residues. Looked up from germline, CDR1 is MNHEY and CDR2 is SMNVEV (reference sequence). This CDR3 reads CASSRDHGNSPLHF. As DNA, the CDR3 is TGTGCCAGCAGCCGGGACCACGGCAATTCACCCCTCCACTTT.

This clonotype was recorded many times. This rearrangement joins TRBV2 to TRBJ2-3, with TRBD2 matching over 8 bases. The J segment lost 2 bases and the V segment lost 11 bases, leaving 9 bases of the junction unmatched. This CDR3 spans 14 amino acids. Germline-derived CDR1 and CDR2 are SNHLY and FYNNEI. This CDR3 is CAGNGGGPTDTQYF. The DNA for the CDR3 is TGTGCCGGCAACGGGGGGGGACCCACAGATACGCAGTATTTT.

The chain links TRBV20-1 to TRBJ1-1; tentative D call: TRBD1 (5 bases). Per the germline V gene, CDR1 is DFQATT and CDR2 is SNEGSKA (reference sequence). The ends were cut back, 2 bases at V and 1 base at J, with 14 bases in the middle. This CDR3 spans 15 amino acids. The CDR3 DNA reads as TGCAGTGCTAGACCAGAGGGACGGACGAACACTGAAGCTTTCTTT. Its protein is CSARPEGRTNTEAFF.

The rearrangement links TRBV29-1 to TRBJ2-3; TRBD1 might be the D (6 bases). The CDR3 sequence is 13 residues long. Germline-derived CDR1 and CDR2 are SQVTM and ANQGSEA. Trimming shortened V by 4 bases and J by 1 base, and 9 bases separated the two germline ends. DNA of the CDR3: TGCAGCGTTGGGCAGGGGCGCACAGATACGCAGTATTTT. Its protein product is CSVGQGRTDTQYF.

This sequence joins TRBV18 and TRBJ1-2; D call uncertain. The CDR3 runs 12 residues. Per the germline V gene, CDR1 is KGHSH and CDR2 is LQKENI. Trimming took off 3 bases at V and 10 bases at J, with 12 bases between the two ends. CDR3 loop: CASSPDRFDYTF. The DNA for the CDR3 is TGTGCCAGCTCACCCGACCGGTTTGACTACACCTTC.

The rearrangement joins TRBV12-3 or TRBV12-4 to TRBJ1-2; 12 bases fit TRBD1. J gave up 8 bases and V 3 bases, and 4 bases lay outside the gene matches. The CDR3 has 14 residues. CDR3 nucleotide sequence: TGTGCCAGCAGTTTGGGACAGGGGGCACAAGGCTACACCTTC. It specifies CASSLGQGAQGYTF.

Many counts were recorded for this clonotype. The V and J genes are TRBV19 and TRBJ2-7, with D possibly being TRBD1 or TRBD2 (5 bases each). The CDR3 has 13 amino acids. V lost 3 bases, J lost 5 bases, and 11 bases lay in between. CDR1 and CDR2 from the germline V gene are LNHDA and SQIVND (reference sequence). As DNA, the CDR3 is TGTGCCAGTAGTATTCGGGGACCGGACGAGCAGTACTTC. Protein product: CASSIRGPDEQYF.

This clonotype was detected ten times or more. The chain recombines TRBV10-3 with TRBJ2-2; 8 nucleotides align to TRBD2. Looked up from germline, CDR1 is ENHRY and CDR2 is SYGVKD. With V trimmed by 10 bases and J by 6 bases, 4 bases remained unmatched. The CDR3 is 12 amino acids. CDR3 in amino acids: CATAGRAGELFF. The CDR3 coding sequence is TGTGCCACCGCCGGGAGGGCCGGGGAGCTGTTTTTT.

This clonotype was seen a handful of times. The chain uses TRBV10-3 and TRBJ2-5; D possibly corresponds to TRBD2 (6 bases). V lost 5 bases, J lost 7 bases, and 14 bases lay in between. Germline assignment: CDR1 ENHRY and CDR2 SYGVKD. The CDR3 has 13 residues. In DNA form, the CDR3 reads TGTGCCATCAGTCTACCGGAGGAGGGGACCCAGTACTTC. This gives the protein CAISLPEEGTQYF.

In this sample, this clonotype turned up once. The V call is TRBV20-1, the J call TRBJ2-5; 9 nucleotides agree with TRBD1. Per the germline V gene, CDR1 is DFQATT and CDR2 is SNEGSKA (reference sequence). The CDR3 loop spans 13 amino acids. V was pared by 6 bases and J by 4 bases, with 6 bases of the junction left unmatched. CDR3 sequence: CSAPGQGGETQYF. In DNA form, the CDR3 reads TGCAGTGCCCCGGGACAGGGTGGAGAGACCCAGTACTTC.

The chain employs TRBV6-1 and TRBJ1-3; a weak D match, TRBD1 (6 bases). This CDR3 has 15 residues. CDR1 and CDR2 from the germline V gene are MNHNS and SASEGT. V gave up 8 bases and J gave up 2 bases, with 16 bases separating them. CDR3 region: CASWVFTGTGNTIYF. CDR3 nucleotide sequence: TGTGCCAGCTGGGTTTTTACAGGGACTGGAAACACCATATATTTT.

This rearrangement joins TRBV2 to TRBJ1-2; tentatively, D is TRBD1 (5 bases). The CDR3 is 14 residues long. Looked up from germline, CDR1 is SNHLY and CDR2 is FYNNEI. V was cut by 6 bases and J by 2 bases, with 13 bases left in between. The CDR3, as DNA: TGTGCCAGCAGACGGGGCGCGCAAAACTATGGCTACACCTTC. Protein product: CASRRGAQNYGYTF.

This clonotype was seen at least ten times. This chain uses TRBV20-1 with TRBJ2-2; the match to TRBD2 covers 13 bases. The germline V gene encodes CDR1 DFQATT and CDR2 SNEGSKA (reference sequence). There are 18 residues in the CDR3. Trimming removed 2 bases from V and 1 base from J; junction bases left unmatched: 7. This chain's CDR3 is CSARPGLAGDLNTGELFF. The CDR3 DNA is TGCAGTGCTAGACCTGGACTAGCGGGGGACCTGAACACCGGGGAGCTGTTTTTT.

V and J are TRBV10-3 and TRBJ1-6, with TRBD1 matching over 7 bases. The CDR3 is 13 amino acids. V was clipped by 6 bases and J by 7 bases; unmatched bases: 3. The V gene's germline CDR1 is ENHRY and CDR2 SYGVKD. The DNA of the CDR3 is TGTGCCATCAGGGGACAGACGAATTCACCCCTCCACTTT. This translates into CAIRGQTNSPLHF.

The CDR3 protein is CACSGVTDTQYF. The CDR3 region has the DNA TGTGCCTGTAGCGGGGTGACAGATACGCAGTATTTT. The chain joins TRBV30 to TRBJ2-3, with 8 bases aligning to TRBD2. CDR3 size: 12 residues. CDR1 and CDR2 from the germline V gene are GTSNPN and SVGIG (reference sequence). The V segment lost 6 bases and the J segment 3 bases; nucleotides outside the gene matches: 2.

The chain couples TRBV2 to TRBJ2-3, with D uncertain. The CDR3 covers 12 residues. Germline CDR1 and CDR2: SNHLY and FYNNEI. V was shortened by 6 bases and J by 4 bases, with 8 bases between the two germline ends. CDR3 residues: CASRPTADTQYF. The CDR3 region has the DNA TGTGCCAGCAGGCCAACAGCAGATACGCAGTATTTT.

The chain employs TRBV12-5 and TRBJ2-5; D may correspond to TRBD1 or TRBD2 (5 bases each). Germline-derived CDR1 and CDR2 are LGHNT and FRNRAP. This CDR3 contains 17 residues. The V end was cut by 1 base, the J end by 0 bases, with 15 bases between. In nucleotides, the CDR3 is TGTGCTAGTGGTTTGGACGGGACCGAGATGTACCAAGAGACCCAGTACTTC. Translating it yields CASGLDGTEMYQETQYF.

This chain connects TRBV2 to TRBJ1-6, with 7 bases that match TRBD1. The CDR3 totals 15 residues. Germline V gene sequence: CDR1 SNHLY, CDR2 FYNNEI. J gave up 9 bases and V 6 bases, and 11 bases lay outside the gene matches. The CDR3 DNA follows: TGTGCCAGCAGACGGGACAGTTCGGTGGGTTCACCCCTCCACTTT. It yields the protein CASRRDSSVGSPLHF.

Comment on this clonotype: A much larger clone is a single base away; this may be a read error. As DNA, the CDR3 is TGTGCCAGCAGTCATGGGGCTTTCTTT. Translation: CASSHGAFF. The gene calls are TRBV6-6 and TRBJ1-1; D call uncertain. The ends were cut back, 5 bases at V and 11 bases at J, with 6 bases in the middle. This CDR3 spans 9 amino acids. The germline V gene has CDR1 MNHNY and CDR2 SVGAGI (reference sequence).

Regarding this clonotype: This could be a read error, since a much larger clone is one nucleotide away. The chain recombines TRBV4-2 with TRBJ1-6, with 9 bases identical to TRBD1. The junction had 12 bases not matched to a gene; V was cut back by 5 bases and J by 7 bases. The germline V gene has CDR1 LGHNA and CDR2 YNFKEQ. This CDR3 spans 17 amino acids. This CDR3 reads CASSIQQGALRNSPLHF. The CDR3 DNA follows: TGTGCCAGCAGCATACAACAGGGGGCTTTACGGAATTCACCCCTCCACTTT.

Only a few counts were recorded for this clonotype. This rearrangement joins TRBV7-8 to TRBJ2-7; D is undetermined. The V and J ends lost 5 bases and 6 bases respectively, with 8 bases between them. Germline values: CDR1 SGHVS, CDR2 FQNEAQ. The CDR3 is 11 amino acids. CDR3: CASSRASEQYF. The DNA of the CDR3 is TGTGCCAGCAGCAGAGCCAGCGAGCAGTACTTC.